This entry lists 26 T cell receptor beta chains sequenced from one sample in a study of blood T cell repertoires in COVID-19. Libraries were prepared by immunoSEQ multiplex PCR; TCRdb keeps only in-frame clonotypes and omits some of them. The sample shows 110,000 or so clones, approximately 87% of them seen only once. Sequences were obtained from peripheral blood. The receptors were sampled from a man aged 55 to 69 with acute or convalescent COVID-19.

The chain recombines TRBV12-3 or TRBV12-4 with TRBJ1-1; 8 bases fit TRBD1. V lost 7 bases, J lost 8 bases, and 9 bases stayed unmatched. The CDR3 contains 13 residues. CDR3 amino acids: CASTDLQGVEAFF. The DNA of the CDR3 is TGTGCCAGCACCGATTTACAGGGGGTGGAAGCTTTCTTT.

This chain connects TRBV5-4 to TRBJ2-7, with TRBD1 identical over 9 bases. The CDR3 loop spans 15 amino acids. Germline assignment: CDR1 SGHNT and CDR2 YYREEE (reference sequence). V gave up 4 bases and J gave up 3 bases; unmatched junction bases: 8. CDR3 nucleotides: TGTGCCAGCAGCAGCTCCGGGACAGGGCTCTACGAGCAGTACTTC. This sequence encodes CASSSSGTGLYEQYF. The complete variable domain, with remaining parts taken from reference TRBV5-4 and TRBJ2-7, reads ETGVTQSPTHLIKTRGQQVTLRCSSQSGHNTVSWYQQALGQGPQFIFQYYREEENGRGNFPPRFSGLQFPNYSSELNVNALELDDSALYLCASSSSGTGLYEQYFGPGTRLTVT.

The chain's CDR3 is CASSLEGRNEKLFF. The CDR3 DNA reads as TGTGCCAGCAGCTTGGAGGGGCGTAATGAAAAACTGTTTTTT. The chain employs TRBV5-8 and TRBJ1-4; D perhaps matches TRBD1 (5 bases). CDR3 length equals 14 residues. The V end lost 0 bases, the J end lost 4 bases, and 7 bases lay between the germline ends. In germline, CDR1 is SGHTS, CDR2 YDEGEE.

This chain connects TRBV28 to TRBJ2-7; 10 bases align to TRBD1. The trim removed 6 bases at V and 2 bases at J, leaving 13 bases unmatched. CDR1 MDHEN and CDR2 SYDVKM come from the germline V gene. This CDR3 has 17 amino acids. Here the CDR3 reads CASSLRPGQGTTYEQYF. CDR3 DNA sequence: TGTGCCAGCAGCCTACGCCCGGGACAGGGGACGACCTACGAGCAGTACTTC. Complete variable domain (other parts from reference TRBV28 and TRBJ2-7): DVKVTQSSRYLVKRTGEKVFLECVQDMDHENMFWYRQDPGLGLRLIYFSYDVKMKEKGDIPEGYSVSREKKERFSLILESASTNQTSMYLCASSLRPGQGTTYEQYFGPGTRLTVT.

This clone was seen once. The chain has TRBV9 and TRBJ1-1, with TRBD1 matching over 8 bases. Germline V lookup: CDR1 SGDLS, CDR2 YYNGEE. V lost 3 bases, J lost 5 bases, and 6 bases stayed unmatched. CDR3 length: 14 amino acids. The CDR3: CASSASQGATEAFF. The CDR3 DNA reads TGTGCCAGCAGCGCCAGCCAGGGGGCGACTGAAGCTTTCTTT.

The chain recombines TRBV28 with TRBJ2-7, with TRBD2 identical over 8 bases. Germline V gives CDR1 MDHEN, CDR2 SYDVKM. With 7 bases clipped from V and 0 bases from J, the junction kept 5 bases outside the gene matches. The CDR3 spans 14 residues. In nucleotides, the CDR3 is TGTGCCAGCATTCACGGGACTAGCTCCTACGAGCAGTACTTC. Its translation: CASIHGTSSYEQYF.

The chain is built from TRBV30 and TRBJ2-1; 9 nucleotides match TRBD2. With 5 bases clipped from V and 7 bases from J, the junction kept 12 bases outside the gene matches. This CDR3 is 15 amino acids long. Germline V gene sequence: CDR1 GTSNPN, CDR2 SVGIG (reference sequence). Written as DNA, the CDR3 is TGTGCCTGGCGCCCCCGAGCGGGAGGAAGGAATGAGCAGTTCTTC. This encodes CAWRPRAGGRNEQFF. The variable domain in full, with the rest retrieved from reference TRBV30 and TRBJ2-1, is SQTIHQWPATLVQPVGSPLSLECTVEGTSNPNLYWYRQAAGRGLQLLFYSVGIGQISSEVPQNLSASRPQDRQFILSSKKLLLSDSGFYLCAWRPRAGGRNEQFFGPGTRLTVL.

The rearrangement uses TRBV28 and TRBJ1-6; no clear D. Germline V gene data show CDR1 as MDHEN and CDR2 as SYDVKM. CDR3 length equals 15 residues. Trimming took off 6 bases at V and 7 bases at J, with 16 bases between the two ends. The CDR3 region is CASSWGGAGNSPLHF. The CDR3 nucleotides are TGTGCCAGCAGCTGGGGAGGCGCGGGAAATTCACCCCTCCACTTT.

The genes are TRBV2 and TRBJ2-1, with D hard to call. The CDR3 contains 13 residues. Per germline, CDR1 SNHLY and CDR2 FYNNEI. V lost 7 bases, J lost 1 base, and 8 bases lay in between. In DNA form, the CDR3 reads TGTGCCAGCACTATGGAGTCCTACAATGAGCAGTTCTTC. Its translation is CASTMESYNEQFF.

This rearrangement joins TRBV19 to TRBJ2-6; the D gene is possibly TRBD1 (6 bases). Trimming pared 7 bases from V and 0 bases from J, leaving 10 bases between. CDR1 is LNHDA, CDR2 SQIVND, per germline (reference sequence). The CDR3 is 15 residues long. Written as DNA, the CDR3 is TGTGCCAGTACCCCGGACAGCTCTGGGGCCAACGTCCTGACTTTC. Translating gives CASTPDSSGANVLTF.

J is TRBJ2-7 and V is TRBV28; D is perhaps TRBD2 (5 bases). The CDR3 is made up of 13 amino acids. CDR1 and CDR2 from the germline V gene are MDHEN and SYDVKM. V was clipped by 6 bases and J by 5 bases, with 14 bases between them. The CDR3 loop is CASSQQGRDEQYF. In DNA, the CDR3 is TGTGCCAGCAGCCAACAAGGGAGAGACGAGCAGTACTTC.

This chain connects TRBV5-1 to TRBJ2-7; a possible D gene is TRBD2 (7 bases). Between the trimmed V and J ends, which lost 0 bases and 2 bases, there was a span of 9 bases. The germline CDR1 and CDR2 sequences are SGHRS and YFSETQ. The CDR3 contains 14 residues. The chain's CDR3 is CASSLEGGTYEQYF. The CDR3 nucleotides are TGCGCCAGCAGCTTGGAGGGGGGGACCTACGAGCAGTACTTC.

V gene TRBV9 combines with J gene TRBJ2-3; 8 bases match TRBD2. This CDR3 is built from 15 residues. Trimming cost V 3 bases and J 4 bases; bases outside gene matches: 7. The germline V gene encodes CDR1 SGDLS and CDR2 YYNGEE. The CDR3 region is CASSEGSGSADTQYF. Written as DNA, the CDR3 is TGTGCCAGCAGCGAGGGGAGCGGGAGCGCAGATACGCAGTATTTT. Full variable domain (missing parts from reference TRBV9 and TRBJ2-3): DSGVTQTPKHLITATGQRVTLRCSPRSGDLSVYWYQQSLDQGLQFLIQYYNGEERAKGNILERFSAQQFPDLHSELNLSSLELGDSALYFCASSEGSGSADTQYFGPGTRLTVL.

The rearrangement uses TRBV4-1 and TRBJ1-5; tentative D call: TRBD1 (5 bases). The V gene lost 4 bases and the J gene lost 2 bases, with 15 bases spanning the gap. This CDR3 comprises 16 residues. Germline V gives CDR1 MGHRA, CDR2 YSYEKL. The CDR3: CASSLTMAGRNQPQHF. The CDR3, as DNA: TGCGCCAGCAGCCTAACCATGGCGGGACGCAATCAGCCCCAGCATTTT.

The DNA for the CDR3 is TGTGCCAGTAGTATGGTGCGGGGAACCGGGCAAGAGACCCAGTACTTC. This gives the protein CASSMVRGTGQETQYF. V is TRBV19 and J is TRBJ2-5, with D possibly being TRBD2 (6 bases). The CDR3 contains 16 residues. Germline V gene data show CDR1 as LNHDA and CDR2 as SQIVND (reference sequence). The germline V and J ends were trimmed by 3 bases and 2 bases, with 16 bases remaining between them.

The CDR3 here is CASSRRDSSYNEQFF. CDR3 coding DNA: TGTGCCAGCAGTCGGCGGGACTCCTCCTACAATGAGCAGTTCTTC. The chain joins TRBV11-1 to TRBJ2-1, with D perhaps matching TRBD2 (6 bases). CDR1 SGHAT and CDR2 FQDESV come from the germline V gene (reference sequence). This CDR3 comprises 15 residues. The ends were cut back, 6 bases at V and 0 bases at J, with 12 bases in the middle. Looking up the rest from reference TRBV11-1 and TRBJ2-1 gives the full variable domain: EAEVAQSPRYKITEKSQAVAFWCDPISGHATLYWYRQILGQGPELLVQFQDESVVDDSQLPKDRFSAERLKGVDSTLKIQPAELGDSAMYLCASSRRDSSYNEQFFGPGTRLTVL.

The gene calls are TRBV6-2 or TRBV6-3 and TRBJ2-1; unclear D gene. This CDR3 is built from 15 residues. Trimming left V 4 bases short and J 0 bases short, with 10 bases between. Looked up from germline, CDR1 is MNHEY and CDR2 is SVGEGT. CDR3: CASSSPSGSYNEQFF. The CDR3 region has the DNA TGTGCCAGCAGTTCCCCCTCAGGCTCCTACAATGAGCAGTTCTTC.

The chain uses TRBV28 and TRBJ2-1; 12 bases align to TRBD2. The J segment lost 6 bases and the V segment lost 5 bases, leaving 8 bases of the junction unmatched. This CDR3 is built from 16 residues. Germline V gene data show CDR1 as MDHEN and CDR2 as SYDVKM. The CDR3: CASSPASGRVGNEQFF. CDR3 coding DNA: TGTGCCAGCAGTCCTGCTAGCGGGAGGGTAGGCAATGAGCAGTTCTTC.

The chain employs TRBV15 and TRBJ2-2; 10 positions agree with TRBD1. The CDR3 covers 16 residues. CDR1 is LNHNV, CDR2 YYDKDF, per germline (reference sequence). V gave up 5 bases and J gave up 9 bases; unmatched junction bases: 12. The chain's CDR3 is CATSLTGTGDHRELFF. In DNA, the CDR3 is TGTGCCACCAGCTTGACCGGGACAGGGGACCACCGGGAGCTGTTTTTT.

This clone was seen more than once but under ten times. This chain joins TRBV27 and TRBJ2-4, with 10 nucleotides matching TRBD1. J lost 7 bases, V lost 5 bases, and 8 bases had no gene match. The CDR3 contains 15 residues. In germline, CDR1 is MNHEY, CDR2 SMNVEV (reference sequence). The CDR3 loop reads CASSADPTGGNIQYF. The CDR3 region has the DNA TGTGCCAGCAGTGCAGACCCGACAGGGGGCAACATTCAGTACTTC.

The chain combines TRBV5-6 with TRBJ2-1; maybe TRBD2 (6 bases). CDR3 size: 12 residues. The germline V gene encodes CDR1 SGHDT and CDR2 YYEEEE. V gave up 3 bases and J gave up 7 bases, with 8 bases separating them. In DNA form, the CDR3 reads TGTGCCAGCAGCTGGACTACTAATGAGCAGTTCTTC. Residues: CASSWTTNEQFF.

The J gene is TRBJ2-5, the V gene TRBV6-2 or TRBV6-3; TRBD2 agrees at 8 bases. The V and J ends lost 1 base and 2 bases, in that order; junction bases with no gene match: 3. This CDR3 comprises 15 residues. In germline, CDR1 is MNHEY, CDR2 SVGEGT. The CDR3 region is CASSYWGGRQETQYF. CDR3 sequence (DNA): TGTGCCAGCAGTTACTGGGGCGGGAGGCAAGAGACCCAGTACTTC.

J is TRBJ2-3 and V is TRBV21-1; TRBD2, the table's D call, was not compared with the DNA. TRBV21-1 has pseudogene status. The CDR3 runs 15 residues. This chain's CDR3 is CASSKRLGSTDTQYF. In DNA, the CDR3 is TGTGCCAGCAGCAAAAGACTAGGTAGCACAGATACGCAGTATTTT.

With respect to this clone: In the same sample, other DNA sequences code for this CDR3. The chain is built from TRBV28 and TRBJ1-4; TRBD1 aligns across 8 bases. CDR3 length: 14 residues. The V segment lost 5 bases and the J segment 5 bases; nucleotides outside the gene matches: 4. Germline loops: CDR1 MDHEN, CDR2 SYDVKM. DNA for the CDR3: TGTGCCAGCAGTCTTCGGACAGGGAATGAAAAACTGTTTTTT. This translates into CASSLRTGNEKLFF.

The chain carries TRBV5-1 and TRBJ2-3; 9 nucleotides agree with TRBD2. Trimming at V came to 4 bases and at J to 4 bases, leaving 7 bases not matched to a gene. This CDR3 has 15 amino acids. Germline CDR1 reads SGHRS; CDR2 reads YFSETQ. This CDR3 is CASSRGLARSDTQYF. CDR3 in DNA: TGCGCCAGCAGCCGTGGACTAGCGCGATCAGATACGCAGTATTTT.

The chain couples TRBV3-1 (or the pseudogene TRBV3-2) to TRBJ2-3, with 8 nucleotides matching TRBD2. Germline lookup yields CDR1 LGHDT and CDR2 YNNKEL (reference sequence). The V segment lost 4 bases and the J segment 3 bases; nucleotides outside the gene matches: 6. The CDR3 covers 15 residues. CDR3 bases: TGTGCCAGCAGCCCTGTCGGGAGGGGTACAGATACGCAGTATTTT. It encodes CASSPVGRGTDTQYF.